This TCR beta chain was obtained from a study of CD8+CD57+ T cells in acquired aplastic anemia (dated by TCRdb to the late 2010s). Turning to the overall study: On average, sorted CD4+ and CD8+ cells yielded around 3.4 ug of extracted DNA, with a range of roughly 0.17 to 27.4 ug. CD8+CD57+ expansion was defined as a frequency above the mean frequency observed in healthy subjects.

Patients chosen for sequencing had shown expansion of CD8+CD57+ cells by flow cytometry. All patients had severe acquired aplastic anemia diagnosed by International Study of Aplastic Anemia and Agranulocytosis and Camitta criteria. Patients had received no therapy at the time of blood sampling. The study deep-sequenced TCR repertoires of sorted CD4+ and CD8+ blood T cells from severe aplastic anemia patients and healthy subjects. Patients were enrolled under clinicaltrials.gov protocols 00001620, 01623167, 00001397, 00071045, 00081523 and 00961064 in the USA. Ficoll-Paque density gradient centrifugation was used to isolate peripheral blood mononuclear cells. Before DNA was extracted, CD4+ and CD8+ T cells were sorted using either FACS or magnetic beads. Broad study findings and their caveats: Roughly 30 CD8+ CDR3 sequences were found to be shared between patients and controls, but these sequences appeared to be highly expressed in patients and within the immunodominant clones of the patients. CD8+ Simpson's diversity did not differ significantly between patients and healthy controls (P=0.060).

TCR beta VDJ combination and CDR3 sequence profiling used genomic DNA as the template. TCR repertoire sequencing was run on an Illumina HiSeq 2000. Processing in the source paper ran as follows. TRBV/TRBJ rearrangement plots, CDR3 size and DJ length profiles, and Simpson's diversity index were used to assess repertoires. The immunodominant clone was defined as the most abundant DNA sequence in deep sequencing data. CDR3 amino acid sequences were screened for sharing across subjects and were compared with published repertoires and the VDJdb database. TCRdb applied fastp at Q25 and MiXCR to the public reads, then kept only in-frame beta chains. Every entry covers one CDR3 protein and lists the most common genes and DNA from its rows. The V and J calls, along with clone size, are taken from TCRdb and not from the paper's own processing. This sample lists approximately 180,000 distinct CDR3 sequences; less than 60% were detected once. The ten most abundant clones make up approximately 1% of the sample.

With respect to this clonotype: Its specific antigen is unknown. No clone much larger than this one lies a single base away; base qualities are absent.

V and J lose 8 bases and 0 bases, and a span of 14 bases separates them. From a lookup of the germline V gene, CDR1 and CDR2 are SGHTA and FQGTGA. The CDR3, from cysteine to phenylalanine, totals 14 residues. Kept here is only the CDR3 DNA, which spans 42 bases and is read in frame from base 1. This clonotype was sampled from a human donor with aplastic anemia. The rearrangement combines TRBV7-3 with TRBJ2-7, and possibly TRBD1, on 6 matching bases. Sequencing was performed on sorted CD4+, CD8+, or CD8+CD57+ T cells (not recorded which) from PBMCs. The CDR3 region has the sequence CASATQGSSYEQYF. The DNA is as follows: TGTGCCAGCGCTACGCAGGGGAGCTCCTACGAGCAGTACTTC.